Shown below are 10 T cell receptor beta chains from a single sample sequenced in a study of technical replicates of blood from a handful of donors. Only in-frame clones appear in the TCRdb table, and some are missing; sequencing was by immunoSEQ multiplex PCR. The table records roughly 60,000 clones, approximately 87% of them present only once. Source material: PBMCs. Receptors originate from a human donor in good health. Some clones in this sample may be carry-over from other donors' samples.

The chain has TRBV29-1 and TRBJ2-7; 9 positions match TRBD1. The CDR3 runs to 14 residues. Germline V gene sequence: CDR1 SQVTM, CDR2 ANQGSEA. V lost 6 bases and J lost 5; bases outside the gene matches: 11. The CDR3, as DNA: TGCAGCGTGAGGGGGAGACAGGGGGTCCACGAGCAGTACTTC. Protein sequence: CSVRGRQGVHEQYF.

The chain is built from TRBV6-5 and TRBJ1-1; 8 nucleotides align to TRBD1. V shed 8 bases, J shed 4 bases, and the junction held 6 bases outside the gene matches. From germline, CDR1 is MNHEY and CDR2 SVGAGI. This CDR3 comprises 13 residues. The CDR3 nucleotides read TGTGCCAGCCGACAGGGGATCAGCACTGAAGCTTTCTTT. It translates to CASRQGISTEAFF.

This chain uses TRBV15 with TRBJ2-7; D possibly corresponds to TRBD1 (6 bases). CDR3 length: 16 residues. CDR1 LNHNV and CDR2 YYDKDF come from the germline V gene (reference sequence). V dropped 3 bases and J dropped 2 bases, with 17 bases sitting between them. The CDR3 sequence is CATSSGSDSRPYEQYF. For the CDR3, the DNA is TGTGCCACCAGCAGCGGCTCGGACAGCCGGCCCTACGAGCAGTACTTC.

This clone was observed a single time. The CDR3 loop reads CAISGSRGLGNQPQHF. The CDR3 DNA reads TGTGCCATCAGTGGGTCTAGGGGGCTTGGCAATCAGCCCCAGCATTTT. V is TRBV10-3 and J is TRBJ1-5; 7 bases map to TRBD1. The V gene end was trimmed by 4 bases and the J gene end by 2 bases; junction bases not matched to a gene: 8. CDR1 and CDR2 from the germline V gene are ENHRY and SYGVKD. There are 16 residues in the CDR3.

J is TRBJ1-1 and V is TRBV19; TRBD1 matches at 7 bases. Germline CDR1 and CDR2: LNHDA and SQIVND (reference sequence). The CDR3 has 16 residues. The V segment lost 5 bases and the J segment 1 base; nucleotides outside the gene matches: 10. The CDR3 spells CASSLRQGMGNTEAFF. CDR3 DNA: TGTGCCAGTAGTCTCCGACAGGGTATGGGGAACACTGAAGCTTTCTTT.

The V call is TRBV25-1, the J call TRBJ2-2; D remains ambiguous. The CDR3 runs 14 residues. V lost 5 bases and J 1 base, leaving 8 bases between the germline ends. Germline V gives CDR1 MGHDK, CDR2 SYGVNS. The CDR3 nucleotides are TGTGCCAGCAGTCGCGCTGAGAACACCGGGGAGCTGTTTTTT. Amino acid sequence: CASSRAENTGELFF.

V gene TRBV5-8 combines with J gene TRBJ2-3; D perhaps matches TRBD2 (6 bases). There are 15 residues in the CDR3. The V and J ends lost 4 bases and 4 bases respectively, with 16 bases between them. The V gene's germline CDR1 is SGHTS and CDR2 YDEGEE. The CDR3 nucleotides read TGTGCCAGCAGCGACCTACCATCGGGGGCAGATACGCAGTATTTT. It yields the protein CASSDLPSGADTQYF.

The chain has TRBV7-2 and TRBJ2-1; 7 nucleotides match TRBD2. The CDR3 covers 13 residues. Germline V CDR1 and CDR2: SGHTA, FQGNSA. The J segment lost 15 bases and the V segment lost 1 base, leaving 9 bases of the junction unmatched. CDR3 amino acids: CASSLGDYADGFF. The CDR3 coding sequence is TGTGCCAGCAGCTTAGGGGACTACGCGGACGGGTTCTTC.

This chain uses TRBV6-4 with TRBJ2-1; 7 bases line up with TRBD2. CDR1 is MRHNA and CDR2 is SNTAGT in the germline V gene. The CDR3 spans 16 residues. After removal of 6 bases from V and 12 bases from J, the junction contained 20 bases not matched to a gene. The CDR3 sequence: CASSDGLDGGPERQFF. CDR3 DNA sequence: TGTGCCAGCAGCGACGGACTAGATGGGGGACCGGAGAGGCAGTTCTTC.

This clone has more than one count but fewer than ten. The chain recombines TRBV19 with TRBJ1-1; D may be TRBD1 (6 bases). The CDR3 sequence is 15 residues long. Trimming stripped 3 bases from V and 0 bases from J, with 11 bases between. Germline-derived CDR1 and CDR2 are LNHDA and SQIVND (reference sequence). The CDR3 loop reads CASSIEGQMNTEAFF. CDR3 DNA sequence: TGTGCCAGTAGTATTGAAGGACAGATGAACACTGAAGCTTTCTTT.